This TCR beta chain comes out of a study of T cell repertoires in cytomegalovirus infection. About the study: CMV infection and matching HLA type were both indicated by public TCR beta signatures. Notes on the study in general: In two of eight donors, the top clonotype was HLA-C-restricted CMV-specific. Identification of carriers of CMV plus the relevant HLA was achieved through cumulative public TCR beta family frequency.

TCRdb used MiXCR to reprocess the reads, holding one entry per CDR3 protein. The table includes roughly 230,000 distinct CDR3 sequences, about a sixth detected once. This clonotype occurred many times. Its antigen is not known. The germline V and J ends were trimmed by 2 bases and 2 bases, with 16 bases remaining between them. Germline V gene sequence: CDR1 MNHNS, CDR2 SASEGT. CDR3 length: 16 residues. The clonotype was recovered from a human donor in good health (CMV status not recorded). Some clones in this sample may be carry-over from other donors' samples. The sequencing input was CD8+ T cells from PBMCs. The rearrangement links TRBV6-1 to TRBJ2-7; D may be TRBD1 (6 bases). This CDR3 is CASSEPPGAGAYEQYF. The DNA of the CDR3 is TGTGCCAGCAGTGAACCGCCCGGCGCAGGGGCCTACGAGCAGTACTTC.